The rows below give T cell receptor beta chains drawn from one sample of a study of blood T cell repertoires in COVID-19. TCRdb keeps only in-frame clones here, not all; method: immunoSEQ multiplex PCR. This sample has 87,000 or so clones, with 90% found just once. Sequencing input: peripheral blood. These receptor sequences come from a man aged 18 to 30 with COVID-19, enrolled during active disease. The CDR3 runs from the conserved cysteine through the conserved F or W. A D gene is named only where the DNA matches it firmly. The size field is filled for only some rows; it gives once, few, many or a size class.

TRBD1,TRBV24-1,TRBJ2-5,.,13,TGTGCCACCAGGCGGACAGGTCAAGAGACCCAGTACTTC,CATRRTGQETQYF
TRBD2,TRBV11-2,TRBJ2-1,.,17,TGTGCCAGCAGCTTAGTTGGGGCGGGAGGGCCAATCAATGAGCAGTTCTTC,CASSLVGAGGPINEQFF
TRBD1,TRBV6-5,TRBJ1-1,.,14,TGTGCCAGCAGTTTGACAGGGCGGAACACTGAAGCTTTCTTT,CASSLTGRNTEAFF
.,TRBV28,TRBJ1-4,.,15,TGTGCCAGCAGTGGGTCGACATTCGGAATTGAAAAACTGCTTTTT,CASSGSTFGIEKLLF
.,TRBV19,TRBJ2-2,.,13,TGTGCCAGTAGTATTAGATTTCCCGGGGAGCTGTTTTTT,CASSIRFPGELFF
.,TRBV28,TRBJ2-3,.,14,TGTGCCAGCAGTTTATACGCAGGGACAGATACGCAGTATTTT,CASSLYAGTDTQYF
TRBD1,TRBV4-1,TRBJ2-1,.,14,TGCGCCAGCACCTTAGGACAGGGTGTCTACGAGCAGTTCTTC,CASTLGQGVYEQFF
TRBD1,TRBV11-2,TRBJ1-6,.,15,TGTGCCAGCAGCTTTGGGGACAGGGCAGAGGCACCCCTCCACTTT,CASSFGDRAEAPLHF
.,TRBV15,TRBJ1-4,.,16,TGTGCCACCAGCGATCGTCTCAGGGTGGATAATGAAAAACTGTTTTTT,CATSDRLRVDNEKLFF
.,TRBV19,TRBJ2-7,.,15,TGTGCCAGTAGTATATCCGATCAAGGGAGATACGAGCAGTACTTC,CASSISDQGRYEQYF
TRBD1,TRBV5-8,TRBJ1-5,.,14,TGTGCCAGCAGCTCGGGACAGAGCAATCAGCCCCAGCATTTT,CASSSGQSNQPQHF
TRBD1,TRBV7-9,TRBJ1-2,.,14,TGTGCCAGCAGCCCCAAAGGGGGCAACTATGGCTACACCTTC,CASSPKGGNYGYTF
TRBD2,TRBV19,TRBJ2-7,.,15,TGTGCCAGTAGTATACTAGCGGGCGCCTCCTACGAGCAGTACTTC,CASSILAGASYEQYF
.,TRBV5-5,TRBJ1-2,few,16,TGTGCCAGCAGCCCAAGTCCGGCTAGCGACCACTATGGCTACACCTTC,CASSPSPASDHYGYTF
TRBD2,TRBV10-1,TRBJ2-3,.,16,TGCGCCAGCAGTGAGTCCGGCGGGAGTGGGGCAGATACGCAGTATTTT,CASSESGGSGADTQYF
.,TRBV14,TRBJ1-6,.,16,TGTGCCAGCAGCCTGGGTTGGCACAGAGAAAATTCACCCCTCCACTTT,CASSLGWHRENSPLHF
.,TRBV7-8,TRBJ2-7,.,13,TGTGCCAGCAGCTTATCGGGGAGCCTCGAGCAGTACTTC,CASSLSGSLEQYF
.,TRBV7-2,TRBJ1-6,.,16,TGTGCCAGCAGCCCGCAGGGGTCCCTCTATAATTCACCCCTCCACTTT,CASSPQGSLYNSPLHF
TRBD1,TRBV27,TRBJ1-5,.,15,TGTGCCAGCAGTTTATCGGCAGGGGGCGGTCAGCCCCAGCATTTT,CASSLSAGGGQPQHF
.,TRBV11-2,TRBJ1-2,.,15,TGTGCCAGCAGCTTAGCCCCACAGGGAACCTATGGCTACACCTTC,CASSLAPQGTYGYTF
TRBD2,TRBV5-4,TRBJ2-3,.,16,TGTGCCAGCAGCACCGGACTAGCGAAGAACACAGATACGCAGTATTTT,CASSTGLAKNTDTQYF
.,TRBV4-3,TRBJ2-7,.,15,TGCGCCAGCAGCCAAGATTTAGCGCGCTCCTACGAGCAGTACTTC,CASSQDLARSYEQYF
TRBD2,TRBV4-3,TRBJ2-3,once,18,TGCGCCAGCAGCCAAGCACCGGGTGAGGGCGGGAGGAGGGATACGCAGTATTTT,CASSQAPGEGGRRDTQYF
TRBD2,TRBV3-1/TRBV3-2,TRBJ2-1,.,14,TGTGCCAGCAGCAAGATAGCGGGAAACAATGAGCAGTTCTTC,CASSKIAGNNEQFF
TRBD2,TRBV5-1,TRBJ2-1,.,15,TGCGCCAGCAGCTTGGTACTAGCGGGAGAAAGTGAGCAGTTCTTC,CASSLVLAGESEQFF
TRBD1,TRBV13,TRBJ2-7,.,14,TGTGCCAGCAGCTCCCTGACAGGGGATTACGAGCAGTACTTC,CASSSLTGDYEQYF
TRBD2,TRBV28,TRBJ2-1,.,13,TGTGCCAGCAGTTTACTAGCGGGAGGTGAGCAGTTCTTC,CASSLLAGGEQFF
.,TRBV30,TRBJ1-5,.,14,TGTGCCTGGAGTGTGATAGGGAGGCATCAGCCCCAGCATTTT,CAWSVIGRHQPQHF
.,TRBV13,TRBJ2-3,once,15,TGTGCCAGCAGCTTACTTGCGTTTAGCACAGATACGCAGTATTTT,CASSLLAFSTDTQYF
.,TRBV6-2/TRBV6-3,TRBJ1-4,few,16,TGTGCCAGCAGTGACTCAGGCCCTACAGGGCTCGGGAAACTGTTTTTT,CASSDSGPTGLGKLFF
TRBD1,TRBV4-1,TRBJ1-2,.,15,TGCGCCAGCAGCCTTGGGGACAGGGTAAACTATGGCTACACCTTC,CASSLGDRVNYGYTF
TRBD2,TRBV11-3,TRBJ2-1,.,15,TGTGCCAGCAGCTTGGGACTAGCGGGACCCAATGAGCAGTTCTTC,CASSLGLAGPNEQFF
.,TRBV27,TRBJ2-7,.,14,TGTGCCAGCAGTTTAACCGGGACTGCCTACGAGCAGTACTTC,CASSLTGTAYEQYF
TRBD1,TRBV3-1/TRBV3-2,TRBJ2-7,few,15,TGTGCCAGCAGCCAAGGCCCTGACAGGGGATACGAGCAGTACTTC,CASSQGPDRGYEQYF
.,TRBV5-6,TRBJ2-7,.,15,TGTGCCAGCAGCTTCGGGTCCCTTCTCGTGTCCGAGCAGTACTTC,CASSFGSLLVSEQYF
.,TRBV5-5,TRBJ1-6,few,14,TGTGCCAGCAGCTTGCAGGGGTATAATTCACCCCTCCACTTT,CASSLQGYNSPLHF
TRBD2,TRBV27,TRBJ2-2,.,17,TGTGCCAGCAGTTCCCTCGGCGGGAGGGCCAACACCGGGGAGCTGTTTTTT,CASSSLGGRANTGELFF
TRBD1,TRBV6-5,TRBJ1-2,.,12,TGTGCCAGCGGGGACAGGGCCTATGGCTACACCTTC,CASGDRAYGYTF
.,TRBV9,TRBJ2-3,.,16,TGTGCCAGCAGCAAGAATGCGCGGGAAGACTCAGATACGCAGTATTTT,CASSKNAREDSDTQYF
.,TRBV3-1/TRBV3-2,TRBJ2-5,.,12,TGTGCCAGCAGCCAACTTCCCGAGACCCAGTACTTC,CASSQLPETQYF
TRBD2,TRBV14,TRBJ2-1,.,16,TGTGCCAGCAGCCAAGTCAATGCGGGAGGCCGGTATGAGCAGTTCTTC,CASSQVNAGGRYEQFF
TRBD2,TRBV29-1,TRBJ2-3,.,18,TGCAGCGTTTCTGCGCCCGACTCTAGCGGACCTAGCACAGATACGCAGTATTTT,CSVSAPDSSGPSTDTQYF
TRBD1,TRBV7-2,TRBJ2-7,.,14,TGTGCCAGCAGCTTAGCAGGGACAGCCCGGGAGCAGTACTTC,CASSLAGTAREQYF
TRBD1,TRBV18,TRBJ2-2,.,13,TGTGCCAGCTCAATACAGGGGACCGGGGAGCTGTTTTTT,CASSIQGTGELFF
.,TRBV7-9,TRBJ2-5,.,14,TGTGCCAGCGTCCACAGGGGGGGCGGCGAGACCCAGTACTTC,CASVHRGGGETQYF